These 16 T cell receptor beta chains share one sample of origin, sequenced in a study of blood T cell repertoires in COVID-19. Repertoires were generated with immunoSEQ multiplex PCR, while TCRdb's copy carries only in-frame clones and drops some. Counted here are a few hundred thousand clones, 88% occurring once; the ten biggest clones make up 1.2%. Sequenced input: PBMCs or T cells enriched from blood (not recorded which). Receptors originate from a woman under 30 who had recovered from COVID-19.

The chain couples TRBV6-2 or TRBV6-3 to TRBJ1-6; possibly TRBD1 for D (5 bases). The V gene lost 5 bases and the J gene lost 10 bases, with 12 bases spanning the gap. The CDR3 runs 13 residues. Germline CDR1 MNHEY, CDR2 SVGEGT. CDR3: CASSRQGYSPLHF. As DNA, the CDR3 is TGTGCCAGCAGTCGCCAGGGCTACTCACCCCTCCACTTT.

The rearrangement uses TRBV6-6 and TRBJ2-7; 7 nucleotides match TRBD2. The germline V gene has CDR1 MNHNY and CDR2 SVGAGI (reference sequence). The CDR3 is 13 amino acids. Trimming at V came to 6 bases and at J to 4 bases, leaving 6 bases not matched to a gene. CDR3 DNA: TGTGCCAGCAGAGCTGGGGGGGAGTACGAGCAGTACTTC. Amino acids: CASRAGGEYEQYF.

The chain links TRBV18 to TRBJ2-5; D is possibly TRBD1 (5 bases). V shed 2 bases and J shed 1 base, with 8 bases lying between them. Germline assignment: CDR1 KGHSH and CDR2 LQKENI. The CDR3 is 14 amino acids. The CDR3 nucleotides read TGTGCCAGCTCACCAGACAGACTCCAAGAGACCCAGTACTTC. It codes for CASSPDRLQETQYF.

The J gene is TRBJ2-7, the V gene TRBV5-1, with D possibly matching TRBD1 (6 bases). The CDR3 contains 15 residues. Trimming removed 2 bases at V and 0 bases at J, with 12 bases between. Germline-derived CDR1 and CDR2 are SGHRS and YFSETQ. The CDR3 is CASSFGTSSSYEQYF. Written as DNA, the CDR3 is TGCGCCAGCAGCTTTGGGACATCAAGCTCCTACGAGCAGTACTTC.

The V call is TRBV27, the J call TRBJ1-4; 8 nucleotides line up with TRBD1. Germline V CDR1 and CDR2: MNHEY, SMNVEV (reference sequence). V was pared by 7 bases and J by 4 bases, with 5 bases of the junction left unmatched. This CDR3 is built from 14 residues. The CDR3 DNA is TGTGCCAGCACCTCGGACAGGGATAATGAAAAACTGTTTTTT. As protein: CASTSDRDNEKLFF.

The gene calls are TRBV6-5 and TRBJ1-5, with 8 bases matching TRBD1. The CDR3 has 14 residues. Germline trimming cut 7 bases from V and 6 bases from J; bases unmatched to any gene: 8. Germline CDR1 is MNHEY and CDR2 is SVGAGI. The CDR3 DNA reads as TGTGCCAGCACAGACAGGGGTAAGGGTCAGCCCCAGCATTTT. Protein product: CASTDRGKGQPQHF.

This clone appeared once. The V call is TRBV19, the J call TRBJ2-2, with TRBD1 matching over 8 bases. Germline CDR1 reads LNHDA; CDR2 reads SQIVND (reference sequence). V was pared by 6 bases and J by 6 bases, with 6 bases of the junction left unmatched. The CDR3 has 14 amino acids. CDR3 amino acids: CASSIGQGAGELFF. CDR3 nucleotides: TGTGCCAGTAGCATCGGACAGGGCGCCGGGGAGCTGTTTTTT.

The chain couples TRBV11-2 to TRBJ1-3, with 10 bases lining up with TRBD1. The ends lost 0 bases at V and 3 bases at J; junction bases unmatched: 5. The CDR3 sequence is 17 residues long. Germline-derived CDR1 and CDR2 are SGHAT and FQNNGV. The CDR3 nucleotides are TGTGCCAGCAGCTTAGAGACAGGGGGCTATTTTGGAAACACCATATATTTT. Translating gives CASSLETGGYFGNTIYF.

Concerning this clone itself: Other DNA sequences in this sample translate to the same CDR3. The chain employs TRBV5-1 and TRBJ2-7; TRBD1 is a possible D gene (5 bases). There are 12 residues in the CDR3. CDR1 and CDR2 from the germline V gene are SGHRS and YFSETQ. V lost 4 bases, J lost 3 bases, and 8 bases lay in between. This CDR3 is CASSSDSYEQYF. CDR3 bases: TGCGCCAGCAGCAGTGACAGCTACGAGCAGTACTTC.

The V and J genes are TRBV19 and TRBJ2-2; no reliable D call. The V gene lost 1 base and the J gene lost 6 bases, with 6 bases spanning the gap. CDR1 and CDR2 (germline): LNHDA, SQIVND (reference sequence). The CDR3 is 13 residues long. Here the CDR3 DNA reads TGTGCCAGTAGTATAGTCGGTTCCGGGGAGCTGTTTTTT. It specifies CASSIVGSGELFF.

The chain couples TRBV4-1 to TRBJ2-5, with 11 bases fitting TRBD1. The CDR3 is 16 residues long. Germline loops: CDR1 MGHRA, CDR2 YSYEKL. V shed 3 bases, J shed 1 base, and the junction held 4 bases outside the gene matches. CDR3 sequence: CASSQRTGGFQETQYF. The CDR3 DNA follows: TGCGCCAGCAGCCAGAGGACAGGGGGCTTCCAAGAGACCCAGTACTTC.

The chain has TRBV6-5 and TRBJ2-7; 8 bases line up with TRBD2. After removal of 3 bases from V and 6 bases from J, the junction contained 7 bases not matched to a gene. The CDR3 has 14 residues. CDR1 is MNHEY and CDR2 is SVGAGI in the germline V gene. The CDR3: CASSYVAGSTEQYF. DNA of the CDR3: TGTGCCAGCAGTTATGTAGCGGGGTCAACCGAGCAGTACTTC.

The chain recombines TRBV19 with TRBJ1-1; the match to TRBD1 covers 7 bases. After removal of 3 bases from V and 6 bases from J, the junction contained 7 bases not matched to a gene. In germline, CDR1 is LNHDA, CDR2 SQIVND (reference sequence). The CDR3 consists of 14 residues. The DNA of the CDR3 is TGTGCCAGTAGTATGAGGACAGGTAACCCTGAAGCTTTCTTT. Translated, it gives CASSMRTGNPEAFF.

The rearrangement joins TRBV7-8 to TRBJ2-1; tentatively, D is TRBD2 (5 bases). Germline-derived CDR1 and CDR2 are SGHVS and FQNEAQ. The CDR3 consists of 17 residues. V was shortened by 1 base and J by 4 bases, with 17 bases between the two germline ends. CDR3 coding DNA: TGTGCCAGCAGCTTAGGGGCCGGGGTAGGGTGGTACAATGAGCAGTTCTTC. Its translation: CASSLGAGVGWYNEQFF.

The chain is built from TRBV7-8 and TRBJ2-7; no reliable D call. Germline V gives CDR1 SGHVS, CDR2 FQNEAQ. The CDR3 length is 13 residues. V lost 1 base, J lost 5 bases, and 9 bases lay in between. The CDR3 DNA sequence: TGTGCCAGCAGCTTAGTGGAGAACAACGAGCAGTACTTC. Translating gives CASSLVENNEQYF.

The V and J genes are TRBV20-1 and TRBJ2-5; D remains ambiguous. Germline loops: CDR1 DFQATT, CDR2 SNEGSKA (reference sequence). The CDR3 loop spans 11 amino acids. With 1 base removed from V and 5 bases from J, the gap between germline ends came to 5 bases. The CDR3 DNA sequence: TGCAGTGCTAGAGCTGTGGAGACCCAGTACTTC. It specifies CSARAVETQYF.